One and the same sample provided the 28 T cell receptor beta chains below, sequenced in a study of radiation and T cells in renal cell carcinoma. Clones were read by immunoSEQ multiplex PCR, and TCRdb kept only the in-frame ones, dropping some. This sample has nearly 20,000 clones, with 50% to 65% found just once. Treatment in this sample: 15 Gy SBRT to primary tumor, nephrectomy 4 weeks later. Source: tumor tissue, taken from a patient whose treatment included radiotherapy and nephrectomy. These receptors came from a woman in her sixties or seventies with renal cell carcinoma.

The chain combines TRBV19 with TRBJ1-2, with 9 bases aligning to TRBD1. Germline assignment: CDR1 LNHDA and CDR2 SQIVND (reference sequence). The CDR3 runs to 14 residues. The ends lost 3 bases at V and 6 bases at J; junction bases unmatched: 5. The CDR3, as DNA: TGTGCCAGTAGTATTCGCGGGACAGGGAATGGCTACACCTTC. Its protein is CASSIRGTGNGYTF.

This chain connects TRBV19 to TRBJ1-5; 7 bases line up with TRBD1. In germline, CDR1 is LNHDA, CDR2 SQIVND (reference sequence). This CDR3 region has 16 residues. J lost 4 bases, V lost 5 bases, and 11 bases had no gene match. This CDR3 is CASSPRQGVRNQPQHF. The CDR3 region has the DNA TGTGCCAGTAGTCCTCGCCAGGGGGTAAGGAATCAGCCCCAGCATTTT.

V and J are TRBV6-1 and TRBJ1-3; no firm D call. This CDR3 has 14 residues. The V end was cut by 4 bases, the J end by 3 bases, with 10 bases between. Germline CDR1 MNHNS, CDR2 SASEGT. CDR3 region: CASSARSGGNTIYF. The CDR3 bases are TGTGCCAGCAGTGCCCGGAGCGGTGGAAACACCATATATTTT.

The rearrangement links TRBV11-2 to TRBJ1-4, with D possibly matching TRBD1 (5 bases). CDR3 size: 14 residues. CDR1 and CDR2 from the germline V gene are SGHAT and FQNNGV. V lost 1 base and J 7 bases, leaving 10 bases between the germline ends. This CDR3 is CASSLVGGGEKLFF. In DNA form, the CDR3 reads TGTGCCAGCAGCTTAGTCGGGGGAGGTGAAAAACTGTTTTTT.

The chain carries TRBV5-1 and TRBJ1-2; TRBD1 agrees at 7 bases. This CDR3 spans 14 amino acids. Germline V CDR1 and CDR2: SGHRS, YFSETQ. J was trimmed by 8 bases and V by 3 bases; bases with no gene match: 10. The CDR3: CASSSGGTATGYTF. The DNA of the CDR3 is TGCGCCAGCAGCTCCGGGGGGACAGCAACGGGCTACACCTTC.

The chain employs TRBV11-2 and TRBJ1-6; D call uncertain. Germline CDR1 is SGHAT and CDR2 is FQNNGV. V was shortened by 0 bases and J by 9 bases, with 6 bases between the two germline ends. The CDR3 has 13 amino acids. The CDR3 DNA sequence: TGTGCCAGCAGCTTAGACATAATTTCACCCCTCCACTTT. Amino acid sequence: CASSLDIISPLHF.

CDR3 region: CASSRPGSYEQYF. Written as DNA, the CDR3 is TGTGCCAGCAGCAGGCCCGGCTCCTACGAGCAGTACTTC. The chain recombines TRBV5-6 with TRBJ2-7; D is uncertain. The CDR3 has 13 residues. Germline lookup yields CDR1 SGHDT and CDR2 YYEEEE. The V end lost 4 bases, the J end lost 0 bases, and 8 bases lay between the germline ends.

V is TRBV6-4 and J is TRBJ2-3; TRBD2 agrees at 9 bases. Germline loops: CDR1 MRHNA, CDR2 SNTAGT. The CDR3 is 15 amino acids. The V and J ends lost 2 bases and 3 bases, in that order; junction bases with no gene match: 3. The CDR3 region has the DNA TGTGCCAGCAGTGACGCGGGGGGGGCAACAGATACGCAGTATTTT. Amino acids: CASSDAGGATDTQYF.

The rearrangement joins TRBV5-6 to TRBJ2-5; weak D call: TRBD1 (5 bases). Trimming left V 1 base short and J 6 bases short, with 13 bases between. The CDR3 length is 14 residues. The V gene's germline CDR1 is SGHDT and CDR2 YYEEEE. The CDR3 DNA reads TGTGCCAGCAGCTTGTCGGCAGGGAAAAAGACCCAGTACTTC. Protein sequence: CASSLSAGKKTQYF.

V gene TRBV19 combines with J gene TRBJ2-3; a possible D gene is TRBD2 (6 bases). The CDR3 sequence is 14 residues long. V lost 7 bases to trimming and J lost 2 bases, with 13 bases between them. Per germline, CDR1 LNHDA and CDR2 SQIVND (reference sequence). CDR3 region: CASTDGGTTDTQYF. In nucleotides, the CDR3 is TGTGCCAGTACGGACGGGGGTACCACAGATACGCAGTATTTT.

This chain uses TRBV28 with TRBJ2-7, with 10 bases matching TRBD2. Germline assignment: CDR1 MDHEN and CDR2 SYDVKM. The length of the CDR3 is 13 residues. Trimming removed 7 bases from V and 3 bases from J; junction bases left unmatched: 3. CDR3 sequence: CASIRTSGYEQYF. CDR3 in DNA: TGTGCCAGCATCCGGACTAGCGGCTACGAGCAGTACTTC.

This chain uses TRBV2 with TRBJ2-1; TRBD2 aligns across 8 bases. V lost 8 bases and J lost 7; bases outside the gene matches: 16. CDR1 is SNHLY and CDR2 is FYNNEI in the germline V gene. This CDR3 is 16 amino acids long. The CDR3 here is CASRDDPGLVENEQFF. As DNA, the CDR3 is TGTGCCAGCCGCGACGATCCGGGACTAGTCGAGAATGAGCAGTTCTTC. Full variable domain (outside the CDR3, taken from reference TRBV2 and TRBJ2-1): EPEVTQTPSHQVTQMGQEVILRCVPISNHLYFYWYRQILGQKVEFLVSFYNNEISEKSEIFDDQFSVERPDGSNFTLKIRSTKLEDSAMYFCASRDDPGLVENEQFFGPGTRLTVL.

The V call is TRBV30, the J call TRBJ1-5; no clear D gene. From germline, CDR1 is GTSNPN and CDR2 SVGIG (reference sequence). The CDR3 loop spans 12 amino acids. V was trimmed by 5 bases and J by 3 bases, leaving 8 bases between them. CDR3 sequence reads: CAWAGVNQPQHF. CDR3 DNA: TGTGCCTGGGCCGGGGTCAATCAGCCCCAGCATTTT.

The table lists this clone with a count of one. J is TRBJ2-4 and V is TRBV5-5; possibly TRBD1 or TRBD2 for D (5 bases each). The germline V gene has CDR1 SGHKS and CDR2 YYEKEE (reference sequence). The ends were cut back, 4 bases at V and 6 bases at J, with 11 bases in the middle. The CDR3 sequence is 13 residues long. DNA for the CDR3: TGTGCCAGCAGCCTAGGGACGACAAACATTCAGTACTTC. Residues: CASSLGTTNIQYF.

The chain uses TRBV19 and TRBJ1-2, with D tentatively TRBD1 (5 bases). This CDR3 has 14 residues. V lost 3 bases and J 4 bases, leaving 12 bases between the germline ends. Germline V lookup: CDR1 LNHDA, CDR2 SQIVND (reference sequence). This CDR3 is CASSMPQGSYGYTF. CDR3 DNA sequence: TGTGCCAGTAGTATGCCGCAGGGTTCCTATGGCTACACCTTC.

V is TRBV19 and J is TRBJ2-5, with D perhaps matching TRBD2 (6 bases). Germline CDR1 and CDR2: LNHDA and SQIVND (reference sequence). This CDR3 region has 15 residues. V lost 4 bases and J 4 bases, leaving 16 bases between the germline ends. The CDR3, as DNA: TGTGCCAGTAGTAGTCCCAATCGGGGGAGAGAGACCCAGTACTTC. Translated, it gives CASSSPNRGRETQYF.

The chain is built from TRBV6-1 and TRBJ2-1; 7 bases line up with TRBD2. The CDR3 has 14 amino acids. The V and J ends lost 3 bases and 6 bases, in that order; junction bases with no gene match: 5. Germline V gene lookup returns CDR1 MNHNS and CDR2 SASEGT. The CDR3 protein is CASSEGTIVNEQFF. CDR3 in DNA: TGTGCCAGCAGTGAGGGGACTATCGTCAATGAGCAGTTCTTC.

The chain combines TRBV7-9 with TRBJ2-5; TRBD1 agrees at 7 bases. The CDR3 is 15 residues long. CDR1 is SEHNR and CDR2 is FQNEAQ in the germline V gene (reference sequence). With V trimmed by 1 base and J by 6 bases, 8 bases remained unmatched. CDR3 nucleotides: TGTGCCAGCAGCTTAGGACAGGGCCCTGGCCAGACCCAGTACTTC. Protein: CASSLGQGPGQTQYF.

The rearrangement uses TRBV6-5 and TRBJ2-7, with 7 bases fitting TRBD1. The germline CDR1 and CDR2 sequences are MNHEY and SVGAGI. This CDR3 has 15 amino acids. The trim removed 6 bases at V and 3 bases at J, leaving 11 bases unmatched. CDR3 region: CASSLDREGVYEQYF. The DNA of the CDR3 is TGTGCCAGCAGCCTCGACAGGGAAGGAGTCTACGAGCAGTACTTC.

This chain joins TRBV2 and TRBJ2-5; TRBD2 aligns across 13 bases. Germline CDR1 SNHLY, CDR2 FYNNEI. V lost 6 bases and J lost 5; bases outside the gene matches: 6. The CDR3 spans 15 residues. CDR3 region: CASSPTSGGAETQYF. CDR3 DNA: TGTGCCAGCAGCCCCACTAGCGGGGGGGCGGAGACCCAGTACTTC.

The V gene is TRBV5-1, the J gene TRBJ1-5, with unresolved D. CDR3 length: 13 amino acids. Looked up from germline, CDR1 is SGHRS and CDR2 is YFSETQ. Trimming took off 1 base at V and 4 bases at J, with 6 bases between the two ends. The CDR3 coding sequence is TGCGCCAGCAGCTTGATAGAGAATCAGCCCCAGCATTTT. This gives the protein CASSLIENQPQHF. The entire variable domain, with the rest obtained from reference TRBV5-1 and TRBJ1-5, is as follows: KAGVTQTPRYLIKTRGQQVTLSCSPISGHRSVSWYQQTPGQGLQFLFEYFSETQRNKGNFPGRFSGRQFSNSRSEMNVSTLELGDSALYLCASSLIENQPQHFGDGTRLSIL.

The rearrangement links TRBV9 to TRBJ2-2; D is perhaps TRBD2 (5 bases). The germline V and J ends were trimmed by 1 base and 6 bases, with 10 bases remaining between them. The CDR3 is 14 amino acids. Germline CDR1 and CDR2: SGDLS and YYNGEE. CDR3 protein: CASSVTSNPGELFF. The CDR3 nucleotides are TGTGCCAGCAGCGTAACTAGTAATCCCGGGGAGCTGTTTTTT.

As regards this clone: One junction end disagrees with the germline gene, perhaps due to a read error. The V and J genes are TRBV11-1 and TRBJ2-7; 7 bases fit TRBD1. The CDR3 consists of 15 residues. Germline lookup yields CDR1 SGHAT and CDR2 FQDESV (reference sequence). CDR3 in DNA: TGTGTCAGCAGCCGATCCGGACAGGTTTTGCACGAGCAGTACTTC. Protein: CVSSRSGQVLHEQYF.

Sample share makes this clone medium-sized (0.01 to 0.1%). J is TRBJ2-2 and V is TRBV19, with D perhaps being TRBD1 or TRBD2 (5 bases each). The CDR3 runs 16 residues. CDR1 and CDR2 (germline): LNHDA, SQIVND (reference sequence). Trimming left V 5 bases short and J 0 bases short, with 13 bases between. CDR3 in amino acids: CASSRLGRTNTGELFF. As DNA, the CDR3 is TGTGCCAGTAGTCGCCTGGGACGGACGAACACCGGGGAGCTGTTTTTT.

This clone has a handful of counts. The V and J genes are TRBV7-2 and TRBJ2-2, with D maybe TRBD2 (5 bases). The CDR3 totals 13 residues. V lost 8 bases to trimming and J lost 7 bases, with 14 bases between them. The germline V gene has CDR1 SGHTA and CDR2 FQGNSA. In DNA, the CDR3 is TGTGCCAGCGGAGGCGGCGGCATCGGGGAGCTGTTTTTT. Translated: CASGGGGIGELFF.

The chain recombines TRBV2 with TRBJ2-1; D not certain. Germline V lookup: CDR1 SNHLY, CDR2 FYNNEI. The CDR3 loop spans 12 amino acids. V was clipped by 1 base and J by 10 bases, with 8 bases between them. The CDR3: CASSEEVWEQFF. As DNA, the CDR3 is TGTGCCAGCAGTGAAGAGGTATGGGAGCAGTTCTTC.

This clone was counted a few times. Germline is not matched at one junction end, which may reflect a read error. CDR3 protein: CASMVKANTGELFF. The CDR3 DNA sequence: TGTGCCAGTATGGTGAAGGCGAATACCGGGGAGCTGTTTTTT. This chain connects TRBV19 to TRBJ2-2; D gene ambiguous. CDR1 is LNHDA, CDR2 SQIVND, per germline (reference sequence). The CDR3 contains 14 residues.

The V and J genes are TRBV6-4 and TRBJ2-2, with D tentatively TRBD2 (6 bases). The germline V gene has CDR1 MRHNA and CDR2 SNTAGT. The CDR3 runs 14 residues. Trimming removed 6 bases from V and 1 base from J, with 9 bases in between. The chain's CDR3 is CASRIGGNTGELFF. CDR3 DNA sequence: TGTGCCAGCAGGATCGGGGGGAACACCGGGGAGCTGTTTTTT.